The 16 T cell receptor beta chains given below trace back to one sample, sequenced in a study of T cell responses to AZD1222 COVID-19 vaccine. Profiled with immunoSEQ multiplex PCR; TCRdb holds only in-frame clones, not every one. There are 90,000 to 120,000 clones in the sample; around 84% occur only once, and 3.3% lies in the top ten. Sequenced here: peripheral blood, sampled on day 0 of AZD1222 vaccination. The receptors originated from an adult in good health.

This chain uses TRBV24-1 with TRBJ1-2; D gene uncertain. The CDR3 length is 14 residues. Germline CDR1 reads KGHDR; CDR2 reads SFDVKD. Trimming removed 2 bases from V and 6 bases from J, with 12 bases in between. For the CDR3, the DNA is TGTGCCACCAGTGATTGGGCGCTTCAAGATGGCTACACCTTC. Translating it yields CATSDWALQDGYTF.

The gene calls are TRBV19 and TRBJ2-3; perhaps D is TRBD1 or TRBD2 (5 bases each). CDR3 length: 17 amino acids. The germline V gene has CDR1 LNHDA and CDR2 SQIVND (reference sequence). V shed 4 bases and J shed 4 bases, with 21 bases lying between them. The CDR3 DNA reads as TGTGCCAGTAGTACCCGGAGGTGGCAGGGATATGCAGATACGCAGTATTTT. It is translated as CASSTRRWQGYADTQYF.

The chain recombines TRBV30 with TRBJ2-3; TRBD2 aligns across 7 bases. The trim removed 2 bases at V and 5 bases at J, leaving 10 bases unmatched. The CDR3 is 15 amino acids. Per germline, CDR1 GTSNPN and CDR2 SVGIG (reference sequence). Here the CDR3 reads CAWSQAAGDGDTQYF. The CDR3 DNA reads TGTGCCTGGAGTCAAGCTGCGGGGGATGGAGATACGCAGTATTTT. The variable domain in full, completed from reference TRBV30 and TRBJ2-3, reads SQTIHQWPATLVQPVGSPLSLECTVEGTSNPNLYWYRQAAGRGLQLLFYSVGIGQISSEVPQNLSASRPQDRQFILSSKKLLLSDSGFYLCAWSQAAGDGDTQYFGPGTRLTVL.

This chain connects TRBV6-2 or TRBV6-3 to TRBJ1-1, with D possibly TRBD1 on 5 matching bases. Germline V gives CDR1 MNHEY, CDR2 SVGEGT. CDR3 length: 16 residues. With 4 bases removed from V and 3 bases from J, the gap between germline ends came to 18 bases. The CDR3: CASSFPNQGFYTEAFF. The CDR3 DNA reads as TGTGCCAGCAGTTTCCCCAACCAGGGATTTTACACTGAAGCTTTCTTT.

This chain joins TRBV5-4 and TRBJ2-3, with 12 bases that match TRBD2. This CDR3 comprises 15 residues. J gave up 7 bases and V 4 bases, and 7 bases lay outside the gene matches. CDR1 and CDR2 (germline): SGHNT, YYREEE (reference sequence). The CDR3: CASSPRTSGTHTQYF. DNA for the CDR3: TGTGCCAGCAGCCCCCGGACTAGCGGGACACATACGCAGTATTTT.

Remarks on this clone: Sequence at one end of the junction differs from germline and may be a read error. The chain couples TRBV6-5 to TRBJ2-1; D possibly corresponds to TRBD2 (6 bases). The CDR3 is 15 amino acids. Germline V CDR1 and CDR2: MNHEY, SVGAGI. The CDR3 region is CASSSLGTPYIEQFF. CDR3 sequence (DNA): TGTGCCAGCAGTTCCCTAGGGACTCCCTACATTGAGCAGTTCTTC.

This chain uses TRBV10-3 with TRBJ2-1; 7 bases fit TRBD2. The CDR3 has 15 residues. Germline V gene sequence: CDR1 ENHRY, CDR2 SYGVKD. The V segment lost 6 bases and the J segment 6 bases; nucleotides outside the gene matches: 11. The CDR3 DNA reads TGTGCCATCAGCTCTCCCGGGACTACCTTCAATGAGCAGTTCTTC. It yields the protein CAISSPGTTFNEQFF.

The chain carries TRBV27 and TRBJ1-4, with D unresolved. V was shortened by 3 bases and J by 0 bases, with 11 bases between the two germline ends. The CDR3 runs 16 residues. Germline V lookup: CDR1 MNHEY, CDR2 SMNVEV (reference sequence). CDR3 DNA: TGTGCCAGCAGTTTGCAGTCCAGGACAACTAATGAAAAACTGTTTTTT. Protein sequence: CASSLQSRTTNEKLFF.

The gene calls are TRBV2 and TRBJ1-4; 9 bases match TRBD1. Germline CDR1 is SNHLY and CDR2 is FYNNEI. J lost 7 bases, V lost 6 bases, and 6 bases had no gene match. The CDR3 is 14 residues long. DNA of the CDR3: TGTGCCAGCAGAGCCGGGACAGGGAGTGAAAAACTGTTTTTT. Its protein is CASRAGTGSEKLFF.

V and J are TRBV19 and TRBJ1-1; perhaps TRBD1 as D (5 bases). V lost 3 bases to trimming and J lost 6 bases, with 14 bases between them. The CDR3 runs to 14 residues. Germline-derived CDR1 and CDR2 are LNHDA and SQIVND (reference sequence). Here the CDR3 reads CASSIARGGPEAFF. Here the CDR3 DNA reads TGTGCCAGTAGTATCGCCCGGGGCGGCCCTGAAGCTTTCTTT.

This clone was counted only a few times. The gene calls are TRBV24-1 and TRBJ2-1; 7 bases match TRBD2. The trim removed 3 bases at V and 4 bases at J, leaving 17 bases unmatched. This CDR3 is built from 19 residues. Germline assignment: CDR1 KGHDR and CDR2 SFDVKD. CDR3 loop: CATSDPTHQRGLTYNEQFF. The CDR3 coding sequence is TGTGCCACCAGTGATCCGACCCATCAGCGGGGCCTTACTTACAATGAGCAGTTCTTC.

The chain employs TRBV19 and TRBJ1-1; 12 bases map to TRBD1. Germline CDR1 LNHDA, CDR2 SQIVND (reference sequence). This CDR3 is built from 15 residues. Trimming took 6 bases from V and 3 from J; bases not matched to a gene: 5. The CDR3 sequence: CASRGTGGSDTEAFF. CDR3 nucleotides: TGTGCCAGTAGAGGGACAGGGGGCTCGGACACTGAAGCTTTCTTT.

The chain is built from TRBV12-3 or TRBV12-4 and TRBJ1-2, with no clear D. Trimming took 8 bases from V and 5 from J, leaving 12 bases between them. This CDR3 contains 12 residues. The CDR3 DNA is TGTGCCAGCCGAGGGCAGGATTATGGCTACACCTTC. It translates to CASRGQDYGYTF.

This chain joins TRBV6-1 and TRBJ1-4; D gene uncertain. The CDR3 has 16 amino acids. CDR1 and CDR2 (germline): MNHNS, SASEGT. Between the trimmed V and J ends, which lost 4 bases and 2 bases, there was a span of 14 bases. CDR3 coding DNA: TGTGCCAGCAGTGGCGGAGCGCAGCGTACTAATGAAAAACTGTTTTTT. The encoded protein is CASSGGAQRTNEKLFF.

The chain links TRBV6-5 to TRBJ1-4; 9 bases match TRBD1. This CDR3 has 14 residues. The junction had 8 bases not matched to a gene; V was cut back by 7 bases and J by 8 bases. CDR1 MNHEY and CDR2 SVGAGI come from the germline V gene. CDR3 nucleotide sequence: TGTGCCAGCATAGGGGGACAGGGTTACGAAAAACTGTTTTTT. Translated, it gives CASIGGQGYEKLFF.

This chain links TRBV27 with TRBJ2-3; 8 bases align to TRBD1. Germline-derived CDR1 and CDR2 are MNHEY and SMNVEV (reference sequence). V dropped 0 bases and J dropped 5; count of bases not matched to a gene: 4. The CDR3 runs to 15 residues. The CDR3 DNA follows: TGTGCCAGCAGTTTATCGGGACAGGTCGGAGATACGCAGTATTTT. It codes for CASSLSGQVGDTQYF.